This T cell receptor (beta chain) was found in a study of T cells in localized non-small cell lung cancer. Study outcomes and limitations: Higher adjacent-lung clonality was associated with shorter survival. Heterogeneity within the tumor remains possible, as just one region underwent sequencing. Uninvolved adjacent lung had the highest recorded T cell clonality, with tumor below it. Appearing in adjacent lung were a median about 50 of the top 100 tumor clones.

On this clone: Its antigen is undetermined.

Method: immunoSEQ multiplex PCR; TCRdb's copy keeps in-frame clones and lacks some. The profile shows 3,000 to 4,500 clones, approximately 24% of them singletons. Germline CDR1 is KGHSH and CDR2 is LQKENI. CDR3 length: 14 amino acids. The germline V and J ends were trimmed by 1 base and 2 bases, with 9 bases remaining between them. V gene TRBV18 combines with J gene TRBJ2-7, with a weak D call TRBD1 (5 bases). Material: lung tumor tissue, obtained before any cancer treatment. The sequence was collected from a woman aged 40-70 years with stage I lung adenocarcinoma. CDR3 DNA: TGTGCCAGCTCACCACAGGGGCTGGCCTACGAGCAGTACTTC. This translates into CASSPQGLAYEQYF. Full variable domain (missing parts from reference TRBV18 and TRBJ2-7): NAGVMQNPRHLVRRRGQEARLRCSPMKGHSHVYWYRQLPEEGLKFMVYLQKENIIDESGMPKERFSAEFPKEGPSILRIQQVVRGDSAAYFCASSPQGLAYEQYFGPGTRLTVT.